Here is one TCR beta chain with its context. CDR1 SGHNT and CDR2 YYREEE come from the germline V gene (reference sequence). V gave up 4 bases and J gave up 4 bases, with 11 bases separating them. The CDR3 runs to 14 residues. This entry belongs to a study of blood T cell repertoires in COVID-19. In the source study's methods: It was from reference gene primer amplification that nucleated cell counts were estimated. Method: immunoSEQ multiplex PCR; TCRdb's copy keeps in-frame clones and lacks some. Clone size and V and J calls were adopted from that table, with D and trimming inferred from the DNA. This repertoire shows some 190,000 clones, 80% to 85% found once; its top ten account for around 2.9%.

This chain links TRBV5-4 with TRBJ1-4; D is possibly TRBD1 (5 bases). Material for sequencing was PBMCs or T cells enriched from blood (not recorded which). The clonotype originates from a woman aged 25 to 45 who had been exposed to COVID-19. The CDR3 loop reads CASSPGVYNEKLFF. The DNA for the CDR3 is TGTGCCAGCAGCCCGGGGGTATATAATGAAAAACTGTTTTTT.